These 25 T cell receptor beta chains share one sample of origin, sequenced in a study of long-term antiretroviral therapy in people with HIV. Runs used v3.0 of the immunoSEQ assay and were done at survey level. TCRdb's copy holds only in-frame clones and misses some; the assay was immunoSEQ multiplex PCR. This sample carries tens of thousands of clones, around 84% of them seen once, and the ten largest clones take around 5%. Specimen: unsorted PBMCs, collected 0.8 years after starting antiretroviral therapy. These receptors all come from a woman in her twenties or thirties with HIV.

The rearrangement uses TRBV6-5 and TRBJ1-2; 8 bases align to TRBD1. This CDR3 region has 15 residues. The junction had 11 bases not matched to a gene; V was cut back by 5 bases and J by 6 bases. Germline V CDR1 and CDR2: MNHEY, SVGAGI. The chain's CDR3 is CASSRYRDRSDGYTF. DNA for the CDR3: TGTGCCAGCAGTAGATACCGGGACAGGAGCGATGGCTACACCTTC.

There are a few counts of this clone. The chain is built from TRBV6-5 and TRBJ2-7, with D uncertain. CDR3 length: 13 amino acids. V was pared by 1 base and J by 12 bases, with 16 bases between. The germline V gene encodes CDR1 MNHEY and CDR2 SVGAGI. For the CDR3, the DNA is TGTGCCAGCAGTTACTACGTCGCACAGCCCCTGTACTTC. This encodes CASSYYVAQPLYF.

The rearrangement joins TRBV6-6 to TRBJ1-2; D gene uncertain. The CDR3 has 14 amino acids. Per germline, CDR1 MNHNY and CDR2 SVGAGI (reference sequence). The germline V and J ends were trimmed by 4 bases and 5 bases, with 14 bases remaining between them. The CDR3 region has the DNA TGTGCCAGCAGTTCCTCGGACGGGGTTTATGGCTACACCTTC. Protein: CASSSSDGVYGYTF.

The genes are TRBV2 and TRBJ2-3, with D possibly matching TRBD1 (6 bases). Between the trimmed V and J ends, which lost 2 bases and 3 bases, there was a span of 9 bases. The germline V gene has CDR1 SNHLY and CDR2 FYNNEI. This CDR3 is 14 amino acids long. The CDR3 coding sequence is TGTGCCAGCAGTGAACTGGGGGCTACAGATACGCAGTATTTT. Protein sequence: CASSELGATDTQYF.

J is TRBJ2-2 and V is TRBV7-6; the D gene is possibly TRBD2 (5 bases). Germline CDR1 and CDR2: SGHVS and FNYEAQ. The CDR3 runs 17 residues. Trimming removed 5 bases from V and 6 bases from J, with 22 bases in between. CDR3: CASSLLGSSISPGELFF. CDR3 DNA: TGTGCCAGCAGCCTTCTGGGCTCTAGCATATCCCCCGGGGAGCTGTTTTTT.

The DNA for the CDR3 is TGTGCCAGCAGTGAAGCGCTTGGCGAGCTCACAGGCATTTCCTACGAGCAGTACGTC. Its translation: CASSEALGELTGISYEQYV. The gene calls are TRBV6-1 and TRBJ2-7, with D maybe TRBD1 (5 bases). The CDR3 extends over 19 amino acids. Germline CDR1 MNHNS, CDR2 SASEGT. V lost 0 bases, J lost 1 base, and 22 bases lay in between.

CDR3 DNA: TGTGCCAGCAGCTCCCGGACAGAAACAAACACCATATATTTT. This encodes CASSSRTETNTIYF. This chain connects TRBV13 to TRBJ1-3, with D maybe TRBD1 (6 bases). Germline V gene data show CDR1 as PRHDT and CDR2 as FYEKMQ (reference sequence). The CDR3 has 14 amino acids. V was clipped by 4 bases and J by 6 bases, with 13 bases between them.

This chain connects TRBV10-3 to TRBJ1-3; TRBD1 matches at 8 bases. Trimming removed 4 bases from V and 2 bases from J; junction bases left unmatched: 10. This CDR3 has 17 amino acids. Per germline, CDR1 ENHRY and CDR2 SYGVKD. The CDR3 DNA reads TGTGCCATCAGTGTCTCGGGACAGGCTGGGCCTGGAAACACCATATATTTT. It encodes CAISVSGQAGPGNTIYF.

The rearrangement joins TRBV19 to TRBJ2-2; unclear D gene. Germline lookup yields CDR1 LNHDA and CDR2 SQIVND (reference sequence). Trimming removed 4 bases at V and 1 base at J, with 7 bases between. The CDR3 runs 14 residues. The CDR3 DNA reads TGTGCCAGTAGTAAATTTCTGAACACCGGGGAGCTGTTTTTT. This gives the protein CASSKFLNTGELFF. Full variable domain (missing parts from reference TRBV19 and TRBJ2-2): DGGITQSPKYLFRKEGQNVTLSCEQNLNHDAMYWYRQDPGQGLRLIYYSQIVNDFQKGDIAEGYSVSREKKESFPLTVTSAQKNPTAFYLCASSKFLNTGELFFGEGSRLTVL.

This sequence joins TRBV7-2 and TRBJ2-1, with TRBD2 as a possible D gene (6 bases). CDR3 size: 15 residues. CDR1 and CDR2 from the germline V gene are SGHTA and FQGNSA. Trimming took off 5 bases at V and 9 bases at J, with 20 bases between the two ends. CDR3 loop: CASSKNPASEGEQFF. CDR3 in DNA: TGTGCCAGCAGCAAAAATCCGGCTAGCGAAGGTGAGCAGTTCTTC. Looking up the rest from reference TRBV7-2 and TRBJ2-1 gives the full variable domain: GAGVSQSPSNKVTEKGKDVELRCDPISGHTALYWYRQSLGQGLEFLIYFQGNSAPDKSGLPSDRFSAERTGGSVSTLTIQRTQQEDSAVYLCASSKNPASEGEQFFGPGTRLTVL.

The table lists this clone with a count of one. The rearrangement uses TRBV6-1 and TRBJ1-2, with D unclear. Germline-derived CDR1 and CDR2 are MNHNS and SASEGT. The CDR3 sequence is 13 residues long. V was pared by 6 bases and J by 8 bases, with 16 bases between. CDR3 in DNA: TGTGCCAGCAGGGACTCTCGGGCCTGGGGCTACACCTTC. Translated: CASRDSRAWGYTF.

The J gene is TRBJ1-5, the V gene TRBV28; D might be TRBD1 (6 bases). This CDR3 is built from 15 residues. V lost 10 bases to trimming and J lost 0 bases, with 16 bases between them. CDR1 MDHEN and CDR2 SYDVKM come from the germline V gene. The CDR3 DNA sequence: TGTGCCACCGAGGGGGTGGCATATAGCAATCAGCCCCAGCATTTT. Amino acid sequence: CATEGVAYSNQPQHF.

The rearrangement links TRBV29-1 to TRBJ2-1; 11 positions match TRBD2. Germline loops: CDR1 SQVTM, CDR2 ANQGSEA. This CDR3 has 16 residues. V dropped 0 bases and J dropped 2; count of bases not matched to a gene: 3. CDR3 bases: TGCAGCGTTGAAGACCTAGCGGGGGGCGCCTACAATGAGCAGTTCTTC. Its protein product is CSVEDLAGGAYNEQFF.

This chain connects TRBV25-1 to TRBJ1-4; no firm D call. Per germline, CDR1 MGHDK and CDR2 SYGVNS. The CDR3 is made up of 13 amino acids. V lost 6 bases and J 0 bases, leaving 5 bases between the germline ends. In DNA, the CDR3 is TGTGCCAGCAGGGGTTCAACTAATGAAAAACTGTTTTTT. Amino acids: CASRGSTNEKLFF.

The V and J genes are TRBV5-4 and TRBJ2-3; 16 nucleotides line up with TRBD2. Germline V gives CDR1 SGHNT, CDR2 YYREEE (reference sequence). The CDR3 has 17 residues. J gave up 3 bases and V 3 bases, and 4 bases lay outside the gene matches. This CDR3 reads CASSSGTSGGATDTQYF. DNA of the CDR3: TGTGCCAGCAGCTCCGGGACTAGCGGGGGGGCGACAGATACGCAGTATTTT.

This clone was detected once. V gene TRBV6-5 combines with J gene TRBJ1-1; TRBD1 agrees at 7 bases. V gave up 6 bases and J gave up 4 bases; unmatched junction bases: 5. In germline, CDR1 is MNHEY, CDR2 SVGAGI. This CDR3 comprises 13 residues. The DNA of the CDR3 is TGTGCCAGCAGGAGGCCAGGGGGCACTGAAGCTTTCTTT. Its protein is CASRRPGGTEAFF.

The J gene is TRBJ1-1, the V gene TRBV5-4; 9 bases agree with TRBD1. CDR1 SGHNT and CDR2 YYREEE come from the germline V gene (reference sequence). The CDR3 runs 14 residues. V lost 3 bases to trimming and J lost 10 bases; unmatched junction nucleotides: 10. CDR3 loop: CASSWGFDRGGAFF. In DNA, the CDR3 is TGTGCCAGCAGCTGGGGCTTCGACAGGGGGGGAGCTTTCTTT.

V usage is TRBV29-1 and J usage is TRBJ2-5; TRBD2 matches 7 bases. The CDR3 covers 14 residues. Germline lookup yields CDR1 SQVTM and CDR2 ANQGSEA. V shed 7 bases, J shed 3 bases, and the junction held 11 bases outside the gene matches. CDR3 in DNA: TGCAGCGCGGGGGGTGGGAGGAAGAAAGAGACCCAGTACTTC. Translated, it gives CSAGGGRKKETQYF. Together with reference TRBV29-1 and TRBJ2-5, the CDR3 gives the full variable domain: SAVISQKPSRDICQRGTSLTIQCQVDSQVTMMFWYRQQPGQSLTLIATANQGSEATYESGFVIDKFPISRPNLTFSTLTVSNMSPEDSSIYLCSAGGGRKKETQYFGPGTRLLVL.

The CDR3 DNA sequence: TGTGCCAGCAGCCCCGGGACAGGGATAGGAGGCTACACCTTC. Its translation: CASSPGTGIGGYTF. The V gene is TRBV7-6, the J gene TRBJ1-2, with 9 bases fitting TRBD1. Germline lookup yields CDR1 SGHVS and CDR2 FNYEAQ. With V trimmed by 5 bases and J by 8 bases, 9 bases remained unmatched. The CDR3 sequence is 14 residues long. Complete variable domain (other parts from reference TRBV7-6 and TRBJ1-2): GAGVSQSPRYKVTKRGQDVALRCDPISGHVSLYWYRQALGQGPEFLTYFNYEAQQDKSGLPNDRFSAERPEGSISTLTIQRTEQRDSAMYRCASSPGTGIGGYTFGSGTRLTVV.

This clone appeared once. CDR3 residues: CSVATLTGGKTEAFF. For the CDR3, the DNA is TGCAGCGTTGCGACGCTGACAGGGGGCAAAACTGAAGCTTTCTTT. The J gene is TRBJ1-1, the V gene TRBV29-1; 10 positions agree with TRBD1. There are 15 residues in the CDR3. Germline V CDR1 and CDR2: SQVTM, ANQGSEA. After removal of 4 bases from V and 5 bases from J, the junction contained 10 bases not matched to a gene. The full variable domain, with the rest looked up from reference TRBV29-1 and TRBJ1-1, is SAVISQKPSRDICQRGTSLTIQCQVDSQVTMMFWYRQQPGQSLTLIATANQGSEATYESGFVIDKFPISRPNLTFSTLTVSNMSPEDSSIYLCSVATLTGGKTEAFFGQGTRLTVV.

This clone occurred a few times. V usage is TRBV6-1 and J usage is TRBJ1-6; no firm D call. V was shortened by 2 bases and J by 10 bases, with 12 bases between the two germline ends. The CDR3 consists of 14 residues. Germline CDR1 MNHNS, CDR2 SASEGT. The CDR3 DNA reads TGTGCCAGCAGTGAATGGGGAGGAGGATCACCCCTCCACTTT. It is translated as CASSEWGGGSPLHF.

CDR3 sequence reads: CATSRDRQGMGNTIYF. Written as DNA, the CDR3 is TGTGCCACCAGCAGAGATAGACAGGGGATGGGAAACACCATATATTTT. The chain carries TRBV15 and TRBJ1-3, with 8 bases fitting TRBD1. The CDR3 loop spans 16 amino acids. Germline V gene lookup returns CDR1 LNHNV and CDR2 YYDKDF (reference sequence). The J segment lost 4 bases and the V segment lost 0 bases, leaving 5 bases of the junction unmatched.

This clone is a singleton in its sample. The chain combines TRBV28 with TRBJ2-7, with D unclear. Trimming stripped 3 bases from V and 2 bases from J, with 8 bases between. From germline, CDR1 is MDHEN and CDR2 SYDVKM. CDR3 length equals 13 residues. CDR3 coding DNA: TGTGCCAGCAGTTTTCAGAGAGCCTACGAGCAGTACTTC. This gives the protein CASSFQRAYEQYF.

The J gene is TRBJ2-3, the V gene TRBV29-1; 9 bases align to TRBD2. Germline CDR1 and CDR2: SQVTM and ANQGSEA. V lost 7 bases to trimming and J lost 2 bases; unmatched junction nucleotides: 7. The CDR3 is 14 residues long. The CDR3 is CSGAAGGLTDTQYF. The CDR3 DNA is TGCAGCGGGGCAGCGGGGGGCCTCACAGATACGCAGTATTTT.

CDR3: CAIRSREQGGEQYF. The CDR3 DNA reads as TGTGCCATCAGGAGCCGGGAACAGGGAGGCGAGCAGTACTTC. This chain connects TRBV10-3 to TRBJ2-7; D may match TRBD1 or TRBD2 (6 bases each). The length of the CDR3 is 14 residues. V lost 6 bases and J 6 bases, leaving 18 bases between the germline ends. Germline CDR1 ENHRY, CDR2 SYGVKD.